This T cell receptor (beta chain) appears in the sequencing data of a study of radiation and T cells in renal cell carcinoma. As for this clone: Other DNA sequences in this sample translate to the same CDR3.

Indicated time point: blood 4 weeks post-SBRT, at nephrectomy. Specified treatment: 15 Gy SBRT to primary tumor, nephrectomy 4 weeks later. Nephrectomy followed 15 Gy stereotactic body radiation by 4 weeks. The tumor was a clear cell renal cell carcinoma. Assay: immunoSEQ multiplex PCR; the TCRdb copy retains only in-frame clones and omits some. The table shows around 170,000 clones, with about nine tenths occurring only once. Sequencing used blood, obtained from a patient whose treatment included radiotherapy and nephrectomy. The receptor comes from a woman between 45 and 65 years old with renal cell carcinoma.

CDR3 sequence reads: CASSLGQGPYEQYF. DNA of the CDR3: TGCGCCAGCAGCTTGGGACAGGGTCCCTACGAGCAGTACTTC. The V call is TRBV5-1, the J call TRBJ2-7; 7 bases map to TRBD1. V trimming: 0 bases; J trimming: 2 bases; junction bases outside the gene matches: 2. This CDR3 spans 14 amino acids. The germline V gene encodes CDR1 SGHRS and CDR2 YFSETQ.